This T cell receptor (beta chain) was sequenced in a study of blood T cell repertoires in COVID-19. Germline V gene data show CDR1 as LGHNA and CDR2 as YNFKEQ. The J segment lost 2 bases and the V segment lost 1 base, leaving 3 bases of the junction unmatched. This CDR3 is 15 amino acids long. Assay used: immunoSEQ multiplex PCR; TCRdb lists only in-frame clones, some missing. The sample holds about 110,000 clones, less than 75% seen once. The rearrangement links TRBV4-2 to TRBJ2-7, with TRBD2 identical over 9 bases. Material: peripheral blood. The clonotype was recovered from a woman between 40 and 50 years old with acute or convalescent COVID-19. The CDR3 reads CASSQGAGGTYEQYF. The DNA for the CDR3 is TGTGCCAGCAGCCAAGGGGCGGGGGGGACCTACGAGCAGTACTTC.